The sequence of this T cell receptor (beta chain) was determined in a study of T cells in Graves' hyperthyroidism and ophthalmopathy. Broader study findings: Ophthalmopathy was predicted by the model a median of approximately 6 months ahead of onset. Among clonotypes expanded in thyroid above 0.001, most were also found in blood.

It was uncontrolled infection, other autoimmune disease, pregnancy or lactation that excluded patients. This clonotype has more than one count but fewer than ten. Its specificity is not known. The CDR3 ends on some other residue instead of the conserved phenylalanine or tryptophan, so this is likely a read error. No DNA is shown, since the ends of the CDR3 on it are uncertain; the CDR3 is the one TCRdb lists. A total of 8 residues make up the CDR3, ends included. Germline-derived CDR1 and CDR2 are SGHTS and YDEGEE. It was RNA transcripts that yielded the amplified TCR beta CDR3 regions. The HTBI primer set drove a first-round RT-PCR of the TCR CDR3. TCRdb reprocessed the multiplex PCR reads via MiXCR and lists one record per CDR3 protein. The profile shows fewer than 650,000 distinct CDR3 sequences, roughly 45% of them singletons.

The origin of this receptor is an adult woman with Graves' disease, either hyperthyroidism or ophthalmopathy (not recorded which). The chain has TRBV5-8 and TRBJ1-4. Source material: peripheral blood or thyroid tissue (not recorded which). The chain's CDR3 is CASSLGDT.